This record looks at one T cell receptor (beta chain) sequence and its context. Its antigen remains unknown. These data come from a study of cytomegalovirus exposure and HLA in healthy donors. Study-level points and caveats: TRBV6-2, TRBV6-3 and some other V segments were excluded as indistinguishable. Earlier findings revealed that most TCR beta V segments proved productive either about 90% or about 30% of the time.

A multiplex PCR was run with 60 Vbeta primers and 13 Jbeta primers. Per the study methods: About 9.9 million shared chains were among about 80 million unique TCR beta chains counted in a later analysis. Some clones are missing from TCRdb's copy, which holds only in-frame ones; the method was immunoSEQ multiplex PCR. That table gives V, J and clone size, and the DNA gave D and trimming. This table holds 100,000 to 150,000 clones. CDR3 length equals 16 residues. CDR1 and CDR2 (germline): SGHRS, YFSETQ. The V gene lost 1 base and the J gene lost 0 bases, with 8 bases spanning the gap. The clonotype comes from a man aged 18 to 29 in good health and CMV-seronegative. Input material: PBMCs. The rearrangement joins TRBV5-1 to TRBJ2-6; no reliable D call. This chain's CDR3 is CASSLFAVSGANVLTF. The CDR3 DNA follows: TGCGCCAGCAGCTTGTTCGCAGTCTCTGGGGCCAACGTCCTGACTTTC. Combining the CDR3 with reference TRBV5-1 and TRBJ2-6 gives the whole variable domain KAGVTQTPRYLIKTRGQQVTLSCSPISGHRSVSWYQQTPGQGLQFLFEYFSETQRNKGNFPGRFSGRQFSNSRSEMNVSTLELGDSALYLCASSLFAVSGANVLTFGAGSRLTVL.